This T cell receptor (beta chain) was recorded in a study of cytomegalovirus exposure and HLA in healthy donors. General observations from the study: HLA alleles were associated with roughly 15,000 TCR beta sequences in a later analysis at 0.05 false discovery rate. In a later analysis, donors in an Asian-associated ancestry cluster reportedly had fewer N-insertions in productive TCRs than the cohort mean. As was reported, the classifier diagnosed cytomegalovirus status with high specificity and sensitivity.

Germline CDR1 is MNHEY and CDR2 is SMNVEV (reference sequence). Trimming took off 10 bases at V and 0 bases at J, with 10 bases between the two ends. CDR3 size: 14 residues. In regard to this clone: As yet, its antigen is unknown.

This PCR relied on a set of 60 Vbeta primers and 13 Jbeta primers. Libraries were prepared by immunoSEQ multiplex PCR; TCRdb keeps only in-frame clonotypes and omits some of them. In total, the table holds about 100,000 clones. The TCR sequence derives from a girl aged 5 to 17 in good health and CMV-seropositive. The sample consisted of PBMCs. The gene calls are TRBV27 and TRBJ2-6, with D perhaps TRBD1 (5 bases). The CDR3 region is CATTASSGANVLTF. In DNA, the CDR3 is TGTGCCACGACAGCGAGCTCTGGGGCCAACGTCCTGACTTTC.